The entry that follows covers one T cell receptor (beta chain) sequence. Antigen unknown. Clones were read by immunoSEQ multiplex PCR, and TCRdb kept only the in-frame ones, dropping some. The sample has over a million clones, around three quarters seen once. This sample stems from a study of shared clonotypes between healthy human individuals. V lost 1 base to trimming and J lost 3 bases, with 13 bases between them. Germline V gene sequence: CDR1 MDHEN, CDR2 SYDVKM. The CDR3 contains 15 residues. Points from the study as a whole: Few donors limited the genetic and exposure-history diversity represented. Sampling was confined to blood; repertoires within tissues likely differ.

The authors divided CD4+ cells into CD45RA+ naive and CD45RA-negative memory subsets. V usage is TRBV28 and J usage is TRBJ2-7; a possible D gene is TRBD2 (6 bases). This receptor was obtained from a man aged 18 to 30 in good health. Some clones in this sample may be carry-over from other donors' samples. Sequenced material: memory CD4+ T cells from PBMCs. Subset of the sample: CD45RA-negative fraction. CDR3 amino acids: CASSLLGGTLYEQYF. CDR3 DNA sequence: TGTGCCAGCAGTTTATTAGGCGGGACCCTCTACGAGCAGTACTTC. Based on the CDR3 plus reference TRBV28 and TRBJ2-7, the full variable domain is DVKVTQSSRYLVKRTGEKVFLECVQDMDHENMFWYRQDPGLGLRLIYFSYDVKMKEKGDIPEGYSVSREKKERFSLILESASTNQTSMYLCASSLLGGTLYEQYFGPGTRLTVT.